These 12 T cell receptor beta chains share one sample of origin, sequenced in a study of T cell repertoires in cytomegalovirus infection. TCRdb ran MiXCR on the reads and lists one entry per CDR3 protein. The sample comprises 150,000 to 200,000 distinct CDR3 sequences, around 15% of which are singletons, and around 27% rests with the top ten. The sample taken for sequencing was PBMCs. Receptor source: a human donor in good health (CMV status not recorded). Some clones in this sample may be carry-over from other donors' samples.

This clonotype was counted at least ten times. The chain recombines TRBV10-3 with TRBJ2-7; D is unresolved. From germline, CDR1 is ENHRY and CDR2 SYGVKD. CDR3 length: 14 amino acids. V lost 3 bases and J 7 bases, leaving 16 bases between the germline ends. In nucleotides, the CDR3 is TGTGCCATCAGTGATGTAAATATCTACGATGAGCAGTACTTC. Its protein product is CAISDVNIYDEQYF.

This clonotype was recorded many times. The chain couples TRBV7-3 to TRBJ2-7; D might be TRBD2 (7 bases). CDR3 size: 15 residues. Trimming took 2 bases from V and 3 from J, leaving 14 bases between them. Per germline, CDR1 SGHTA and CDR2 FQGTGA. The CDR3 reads CASSLLAGAIYEQYF. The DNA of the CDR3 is TGTGCCAGCAGCTTACTGGCGGGGGCGATCTACGAGCAGTACTTC.

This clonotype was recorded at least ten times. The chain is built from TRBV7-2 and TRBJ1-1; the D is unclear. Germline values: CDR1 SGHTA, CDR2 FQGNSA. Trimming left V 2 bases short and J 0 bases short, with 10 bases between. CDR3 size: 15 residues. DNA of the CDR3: TGTGCCAGCAGCTTATTAGAGATCGTGAACACTGAAGCTTTCTTT. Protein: CASSLLEIVNTEAFF.

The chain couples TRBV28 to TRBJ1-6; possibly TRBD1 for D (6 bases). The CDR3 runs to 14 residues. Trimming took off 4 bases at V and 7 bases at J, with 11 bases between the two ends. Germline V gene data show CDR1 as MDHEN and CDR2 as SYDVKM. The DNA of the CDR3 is TGTGCCAGCAGTTACAGGGTGCGCAATTCACCCCTCCACTTT. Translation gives CASSYRVRNSPLHF.

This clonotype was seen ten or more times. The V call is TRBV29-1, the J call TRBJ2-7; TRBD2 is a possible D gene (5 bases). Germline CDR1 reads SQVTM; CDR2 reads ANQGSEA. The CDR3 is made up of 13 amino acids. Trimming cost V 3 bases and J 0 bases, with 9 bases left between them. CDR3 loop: CSVDSGSSYEQYF. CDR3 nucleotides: TGCAGCGTTGACAGCGGAAGCTCCTACGAGCAGTACTTC.

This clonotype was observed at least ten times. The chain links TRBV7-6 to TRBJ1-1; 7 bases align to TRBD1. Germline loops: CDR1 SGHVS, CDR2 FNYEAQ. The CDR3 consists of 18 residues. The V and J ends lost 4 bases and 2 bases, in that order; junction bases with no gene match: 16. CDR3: CASSSPAGDRGPNTEAFF. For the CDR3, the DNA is TGTGCCAGCAGCTCCCCCGCGGGGGACAGAGGACCTAACACTGAAGCTTTCTTT. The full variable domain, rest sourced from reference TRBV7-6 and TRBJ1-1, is GAGVSQSPRYKVTKRGQDVALRCDPISGHVSLYWYRQALGQGPEFLTYFNYEAQQDKSGLPNDRFSAERPEGSISTLTIQRTEQRDSAMYRCASSSPAGDRGPNTEAFFGQGTRLTVV.

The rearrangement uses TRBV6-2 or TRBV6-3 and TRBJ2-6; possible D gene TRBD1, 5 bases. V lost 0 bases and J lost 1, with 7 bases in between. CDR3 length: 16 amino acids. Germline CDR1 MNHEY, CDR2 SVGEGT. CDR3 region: CASSYSRVSGANVLTF. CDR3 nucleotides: TGTGCCAGCAGTTACTCCAGGGTTTCTGGGGCCAACGTCCTGACTTTC.

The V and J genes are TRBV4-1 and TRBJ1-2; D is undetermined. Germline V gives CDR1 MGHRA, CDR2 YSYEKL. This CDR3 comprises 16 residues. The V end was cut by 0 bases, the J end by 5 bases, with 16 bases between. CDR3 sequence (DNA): TGCGCCAGCAGCCAAGATGGCTACGAACAAGATTATGGCTACACCTTC. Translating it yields CASSQDGYEQDYGYTF.

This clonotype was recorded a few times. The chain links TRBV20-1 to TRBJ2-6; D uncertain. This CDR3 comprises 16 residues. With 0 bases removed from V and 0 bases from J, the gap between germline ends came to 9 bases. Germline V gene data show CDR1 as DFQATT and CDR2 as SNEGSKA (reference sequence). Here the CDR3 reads CSARDPGSSGANVLTF. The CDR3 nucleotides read TGCAGTGCTAGAGACCCCGGTAGCTCTGGGGCCAACGTCCTGACTTTC.

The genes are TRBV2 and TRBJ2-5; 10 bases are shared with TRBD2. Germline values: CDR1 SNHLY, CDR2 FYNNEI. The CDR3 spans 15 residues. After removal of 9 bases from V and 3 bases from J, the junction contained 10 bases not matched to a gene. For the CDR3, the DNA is TGTGCCAGTACACGGATACTAGCGGGAAAAGAGACCCAGTACTTC. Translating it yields CASTRILAGKETQYF.

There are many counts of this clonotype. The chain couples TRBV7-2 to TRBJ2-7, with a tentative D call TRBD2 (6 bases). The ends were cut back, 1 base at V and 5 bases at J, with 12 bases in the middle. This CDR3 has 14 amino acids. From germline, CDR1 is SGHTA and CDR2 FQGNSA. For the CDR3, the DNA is TGTGCCAGCAGCTTAGGCGGGAAGGGCCACGAGCAGTACTTC. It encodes CASSLGGKGHEQYF.

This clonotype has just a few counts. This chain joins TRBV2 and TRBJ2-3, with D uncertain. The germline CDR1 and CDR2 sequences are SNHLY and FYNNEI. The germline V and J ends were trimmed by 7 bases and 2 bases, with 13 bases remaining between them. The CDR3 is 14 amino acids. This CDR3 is CASIRRLLTDTQYF. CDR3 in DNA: TGTGCCAGCATTCGGCGGTTGCTCACAGATACGCAGTATTTT.